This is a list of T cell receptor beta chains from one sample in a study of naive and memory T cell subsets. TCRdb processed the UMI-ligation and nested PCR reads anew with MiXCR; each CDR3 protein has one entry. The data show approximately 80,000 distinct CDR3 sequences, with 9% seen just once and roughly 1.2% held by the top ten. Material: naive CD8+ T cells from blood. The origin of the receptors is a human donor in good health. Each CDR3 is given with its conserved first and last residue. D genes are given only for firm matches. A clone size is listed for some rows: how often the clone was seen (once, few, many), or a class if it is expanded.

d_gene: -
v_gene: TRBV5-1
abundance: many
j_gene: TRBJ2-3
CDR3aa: CASSLGVGGSTDTQYF
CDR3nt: TGCGCCAGCAGCTTGGGTGTTGGCGGAAGCACAGATACGCAGTATTTT

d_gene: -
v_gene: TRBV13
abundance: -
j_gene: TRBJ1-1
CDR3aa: CASSFSGTGRTEAFF
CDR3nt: TGTGCCAGCAGCTTCTCCGGGACGGGTCGGACTGAAGCTTTCTTT

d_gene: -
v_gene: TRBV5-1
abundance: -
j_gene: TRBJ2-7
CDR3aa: CASSIYRAASSYEQYF
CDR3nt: TGCGCCAGCTCGATCTATCGTGCGGCGAGCTCCTACGAGCAGTACTTC

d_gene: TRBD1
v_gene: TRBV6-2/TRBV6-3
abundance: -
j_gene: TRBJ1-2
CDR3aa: CASSSWTGGDYGYTF
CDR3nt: TGTGCCAGCAGTTCATGGACAGGGGGCGACTATGGCTACACCTTC

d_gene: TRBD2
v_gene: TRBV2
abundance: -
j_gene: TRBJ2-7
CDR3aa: CASSITGTSGRSSYEQYF
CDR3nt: TGTGCCAGCAGCATAACCGGGACTAGCGGGCGGTCCAGCTACGAGCAGTACTTC

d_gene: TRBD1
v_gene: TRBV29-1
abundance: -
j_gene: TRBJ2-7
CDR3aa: CSVVPNSRQGSNYEQYF
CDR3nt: TGCAGCGTTGTTCCCAATTCACGACAGGGCAGTAACTACGAGCAGTACTTC

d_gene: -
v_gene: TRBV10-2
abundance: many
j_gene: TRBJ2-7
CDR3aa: CASSEDGGAYEQYF
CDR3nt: TGCGCCAGCAGTGAGGACGGCGGGGCCTACGAGCAGTACTTC

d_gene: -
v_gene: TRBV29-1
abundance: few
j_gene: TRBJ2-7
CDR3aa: CSVEGSSGTYYEQYF
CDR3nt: TGCAGCGTTGAAGGGTCCAGCGGGACATATTACGAGCAGTACTTC

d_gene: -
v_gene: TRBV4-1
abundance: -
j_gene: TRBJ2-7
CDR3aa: CASSQRGEQYF
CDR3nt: TGCGCCAGCAGCCAGCGGGGCGAGCAGTACTTC

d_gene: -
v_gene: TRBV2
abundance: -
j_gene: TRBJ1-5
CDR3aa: CASSEASVRHHSNQPQHF
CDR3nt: TGTGCCAGCAGTGAAGCTAGTGTCAGGCATCATAGCAATCAGCCCCAGCATTTT

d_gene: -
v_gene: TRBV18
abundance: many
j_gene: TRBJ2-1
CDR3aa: CASSPSHDNEQFF
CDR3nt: TGTGCCAGCTCACCATCCCATGACAATGAGCAGTTCTTC

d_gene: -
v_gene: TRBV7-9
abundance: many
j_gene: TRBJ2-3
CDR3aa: CASSLDTDTQYF
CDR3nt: TGTGCCAGCAGCTTAGATACAGATACGCAGTATTTT

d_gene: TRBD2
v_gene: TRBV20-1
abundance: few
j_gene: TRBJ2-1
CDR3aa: CSASSWIKAGTSVDNEQFF
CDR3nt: TGCAGTGCTAGTAGTTGGATAAAAGCCGGGACTAGCGTCGACAATGAGCAGTTCTTC

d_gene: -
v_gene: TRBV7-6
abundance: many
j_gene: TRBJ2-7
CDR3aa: CASSLEGDSSEQYF
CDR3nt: TGTGCCAGCAGCTTAGAAGGGGATTCGTCCGAGCAGTACTTC

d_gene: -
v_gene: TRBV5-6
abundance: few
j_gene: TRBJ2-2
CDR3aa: CASSLEGELFF
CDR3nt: TGTGCCAGCAGCCTCGAAGGGGAGCTGTTTTTT

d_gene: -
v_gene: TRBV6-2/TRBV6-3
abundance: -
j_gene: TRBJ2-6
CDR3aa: CASRLFSSGANVLTF
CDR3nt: TGTGCCAGCAGGCTATTTAGCTCTGGGGCCAACGTCCTGACTTTC

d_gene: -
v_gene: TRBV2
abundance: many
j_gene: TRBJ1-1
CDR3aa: CASSGKTEAFF
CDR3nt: TGTGCCAGCAGTGGGAAAACTGAAGCTTTCTTT

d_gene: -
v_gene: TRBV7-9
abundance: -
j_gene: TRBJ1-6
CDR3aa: CASSYTGSGSPLHF
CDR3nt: TGTGCCAGCAGCTATACAGGCTCTGGTTCACCCCTCCACTTT

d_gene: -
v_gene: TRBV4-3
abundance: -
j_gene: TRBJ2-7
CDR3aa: CASSQERVGASYEQYF
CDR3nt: TGCGCCAGCAGCCAAGAGCGGGTTGGTGCCTCCTACGAGCAGTACTTC

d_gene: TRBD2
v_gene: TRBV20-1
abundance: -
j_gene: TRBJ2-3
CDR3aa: CSATPTGTSGRIWYF
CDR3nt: TGCAGTGCTACCCCTACCGGGACTAGCGGGAGAATATGGTATTTT

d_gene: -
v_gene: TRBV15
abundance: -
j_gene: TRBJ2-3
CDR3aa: CATSPGRSRRDTQYF
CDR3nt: TGTGCCACCAGTCCGGGGCGCAGCCGTAGGGATACGCAGTATTTT

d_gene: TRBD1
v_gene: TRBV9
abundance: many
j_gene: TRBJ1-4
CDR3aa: CASSSGQGATNEKLFF
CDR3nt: TGTGCCAGCAGCTCAGGACAGGGAGCAACTAATGAAAAACTGTTTTTT

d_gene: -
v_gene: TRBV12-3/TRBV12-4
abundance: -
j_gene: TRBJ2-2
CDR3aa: CASSFIIQGPGELFF
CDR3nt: TGTGCCAGCAGTTTCATCATCCAGGGACCCGGGGAGCTGTTTTTT

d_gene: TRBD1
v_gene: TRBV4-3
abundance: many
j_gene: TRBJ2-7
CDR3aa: CASSQDRQGPYEQYF
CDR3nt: TGCGCCAGCAGCCAAGATCGACAGGGACCCTACGAGCAGTACTTC

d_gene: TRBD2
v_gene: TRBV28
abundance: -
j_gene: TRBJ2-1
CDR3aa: CASSLVTAGGANEQFF
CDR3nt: TGTGCCAGCAGTTTAGTCACCGCGGGAGGAGCCAATGAGCAGTTCTTC

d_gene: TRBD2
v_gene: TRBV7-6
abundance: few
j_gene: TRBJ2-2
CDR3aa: CASSFRTSVLNTGELFF
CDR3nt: TGTGCCAGCAGCTTCCGTACTAGCGTACTTAACACCGGGGAGCTGTTTTTT